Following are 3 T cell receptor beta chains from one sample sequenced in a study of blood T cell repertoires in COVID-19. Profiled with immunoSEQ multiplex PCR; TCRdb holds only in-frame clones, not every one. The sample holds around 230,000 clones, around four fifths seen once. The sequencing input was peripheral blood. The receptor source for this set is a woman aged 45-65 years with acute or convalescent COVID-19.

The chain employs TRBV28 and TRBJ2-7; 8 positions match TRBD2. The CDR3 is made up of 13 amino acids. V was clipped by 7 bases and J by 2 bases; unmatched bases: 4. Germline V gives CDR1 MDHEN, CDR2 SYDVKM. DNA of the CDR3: TGTGCCAGCAACGGGGGGGGGACCTACGAGCAGTACTTC. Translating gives CASNGGGTYEQYF.

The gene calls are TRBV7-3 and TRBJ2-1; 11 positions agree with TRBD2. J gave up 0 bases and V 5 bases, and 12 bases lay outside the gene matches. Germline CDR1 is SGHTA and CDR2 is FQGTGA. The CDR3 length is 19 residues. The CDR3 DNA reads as TGTGCCAGCAGCACCTTCCCGGGACTAGCGGCGAGCTCCTACAATGAGCAGTTCTTC. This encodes CASSTFPGLAASSYNEQFF.

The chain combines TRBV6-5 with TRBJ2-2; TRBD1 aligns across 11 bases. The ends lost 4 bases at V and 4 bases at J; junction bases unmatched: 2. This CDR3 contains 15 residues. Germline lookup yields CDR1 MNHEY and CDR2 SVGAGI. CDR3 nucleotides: TGTGCCAGCAGTTTCGGGACAGGGGGCACCGGGGAGCTGTTTTTT. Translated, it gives CASSFGTGGTGELFF.